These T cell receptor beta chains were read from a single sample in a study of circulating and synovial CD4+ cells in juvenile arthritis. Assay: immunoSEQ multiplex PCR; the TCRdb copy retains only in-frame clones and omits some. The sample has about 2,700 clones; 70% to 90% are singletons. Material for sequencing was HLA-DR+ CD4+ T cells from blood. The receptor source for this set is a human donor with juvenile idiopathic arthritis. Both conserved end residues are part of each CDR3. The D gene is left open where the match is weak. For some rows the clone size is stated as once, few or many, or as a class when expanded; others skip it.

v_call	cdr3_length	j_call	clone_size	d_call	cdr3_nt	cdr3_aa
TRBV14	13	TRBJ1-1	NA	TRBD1	TGTGCCAGCAGCGGACAGGCGAACACTGAAGCTTTCTTT	CASSGQANTEAFF
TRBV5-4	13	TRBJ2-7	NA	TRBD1	TGTGCCAGCAGCTCGGGACAGAGCTACGAGCAGTACTTC	CASSSGQSYEQYF
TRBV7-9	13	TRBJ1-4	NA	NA	TGTGCCAGCAGCCCGAACGGTAATGAAAAACTGTTTTTT	CASSPNGNEKLFF
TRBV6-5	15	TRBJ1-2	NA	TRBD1	TGTGCCAGCAGTTCACCGGGACAGTCTAACTATGGCTACACCTTC	CASSSPGQSNYGYTF
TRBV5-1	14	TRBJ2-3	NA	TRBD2	TGCGCCAGCAGTGATCGGGGGGGCTCAGATACGCAGTATTTT	CASSDRGGSDTQYF
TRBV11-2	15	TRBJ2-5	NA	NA	TGTGCCAGCAGCTCATACCGGGACAACCAAGAGACCCAGTACTTC	CASSSYRDNQETQYF
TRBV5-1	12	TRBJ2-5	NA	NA	TGCGCCAGCAGCACTCAGGGAGAGACCCAGTACTTC	CASSTQGETQYF
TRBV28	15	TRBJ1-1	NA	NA	TGTGCCAGCAGGCCGCGGGGGGCCTGGTACACTGAAGCTTTCTTT	CASRPRGAWYTEAFF
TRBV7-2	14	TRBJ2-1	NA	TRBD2	TGTGCCAGCAGCCGGGGACTAGCTTACAATGAGCAGTTCTTC	CASSRGLAYNEQFF
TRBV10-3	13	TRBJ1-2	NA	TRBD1	TGTGCCAGCAACGAGGACAGGTTCTATGGCTACACCTTC	CASNEDRFYGYTF
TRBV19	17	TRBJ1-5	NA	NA	TGTGCCAGTAGTACAAACAGGGCAGGGGACAGCAATCAGCCCCAGCATTTT	CASSTNRAGDSNQPQHF
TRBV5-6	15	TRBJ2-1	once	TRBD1	TGTGCCAGCCGGAAAGTTCGGGACAGGGACGATGAGCAGTTCTTC	CASRKVRDRDDEQFF
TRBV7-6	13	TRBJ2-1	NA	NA	TGTGCCAGCAGTCGCACTCAGGGGTCTGAGCAGTTCTTC	CASSRTQGSEQFF
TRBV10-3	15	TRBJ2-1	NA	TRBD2	TGTGCCACCCGAACGACTAGCGGGGGAATCAATGAGCAGTTCTTC	CATRTTSGGINEQFF
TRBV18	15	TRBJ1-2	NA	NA	TGTGCCAGCTCCCCCGGGGTGGGCCCCATATATGGCTACACCTTC	CASSPGVGPIYGYTF
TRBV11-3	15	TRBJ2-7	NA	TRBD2	TGTGCCAGCGGGACTAGCGGGGGATCGAGCGACGAGCAGTACTTC	CASGTSGGSSDEQYF